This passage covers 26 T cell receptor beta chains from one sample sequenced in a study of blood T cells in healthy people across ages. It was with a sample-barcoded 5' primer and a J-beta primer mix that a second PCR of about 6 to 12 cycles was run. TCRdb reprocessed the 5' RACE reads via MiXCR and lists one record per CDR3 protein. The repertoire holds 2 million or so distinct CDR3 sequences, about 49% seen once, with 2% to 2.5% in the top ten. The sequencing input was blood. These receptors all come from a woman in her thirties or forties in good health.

The CDR3 region is CATSREAVGQAPLHF. In DNA form, the CDR3 reads TGTGCCACCAGCAGAGAAGCTGTGGGGCAGGCACCCCTCCACTTT. V gene TRBV15 combines with J gene TRBJ1-6; tentative D call: TRBD1 (5 bases). Germline lookup yields CDR1 LNHNV and CDR2 YYDKDF (reference sequence). The CDR3 runs to 15 residues. The V gene lost 0 bases and the J gene lost 11 bases, with 14 bases spanning the gap.

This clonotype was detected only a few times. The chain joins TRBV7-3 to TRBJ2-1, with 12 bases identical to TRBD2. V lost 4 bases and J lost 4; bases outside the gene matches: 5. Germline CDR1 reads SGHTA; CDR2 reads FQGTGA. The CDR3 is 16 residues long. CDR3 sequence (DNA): TGTGCCAGCAGCTCTAGCGGGGGGGCGTTATACAATGAGCAGTTCTTC. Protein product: CASSSSGGALYNEQFF.

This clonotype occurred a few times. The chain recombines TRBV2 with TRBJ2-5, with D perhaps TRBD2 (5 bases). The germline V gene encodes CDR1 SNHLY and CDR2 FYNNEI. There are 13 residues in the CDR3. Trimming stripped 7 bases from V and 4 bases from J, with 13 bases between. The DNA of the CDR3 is TGTGCCAGCACTCGGCAGGCGGGAGAGACCCAGTACTTC. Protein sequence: CASTRQAGETQYF.

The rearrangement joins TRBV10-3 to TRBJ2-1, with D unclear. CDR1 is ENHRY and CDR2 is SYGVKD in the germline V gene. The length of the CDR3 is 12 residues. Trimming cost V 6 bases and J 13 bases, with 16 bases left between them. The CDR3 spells CAIRDLQETQFF. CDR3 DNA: TGTGCCATCAGGGACCTACAAGAGACCCAGTTCTTC.

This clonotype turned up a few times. The chain's CDR3 is CSVERGGQSELFF. The CDR3 region has the DNA TGCAGCGTTGAACGGGGGGGACAGAGTGAGCTGTTTTTT. The chain couples TRBV29-1 to TRBJ2-2, with D tentatively TRBD2 (8 bases). Per germline, CDR1 SQVTM and CDR2 ANQGSEA. CDR3 length: 13 amino acids. V lost 2 bases, J lost 11 bases, and 15 bases lay in between.

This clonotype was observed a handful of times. As DNA, the CDR3 is TGTGCCAGCAGTCTTGGACAGACCTCAAACGAGCAGTACTTC. Its translation is CASSLGQTSNEQYF. The chain links TRBV6-5 to TRBJ2-7; TRBD1 is a possible D gene (6 bases). Trimming shortened V by 5 bases and J by 5 bases, and 16 bases separated the two germline ends. Germline-derived CDR1 and CDR2 are MNHEY and SVGAGI. This CDR3 has 14 amino acids.

CDR3 loop: CATGGAGGTEAFF. As DNA, the CDR3 is TGTGCCACAGGGGGGGCAGGTGGGACTGAAGCTTTCTTT. The chain is built from TRBV7-8 and TRBJ1-1, with 7 bases fitting TRBD1. CDR3 size: 13 residues. Germline V gives CDR1 SGHVS, CDR2 FQNEAQ. The V gene end was trimmed by 10 bases and the J gene end by 5 bases; junction bases not matched to a gene: 10.

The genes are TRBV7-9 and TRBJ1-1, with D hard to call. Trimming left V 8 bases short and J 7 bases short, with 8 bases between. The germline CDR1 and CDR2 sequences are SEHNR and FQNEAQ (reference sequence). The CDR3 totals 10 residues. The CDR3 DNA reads TGTGCCAGCTCTACGAATGAAGCTTTCTTT. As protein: CASSTNEAFF.

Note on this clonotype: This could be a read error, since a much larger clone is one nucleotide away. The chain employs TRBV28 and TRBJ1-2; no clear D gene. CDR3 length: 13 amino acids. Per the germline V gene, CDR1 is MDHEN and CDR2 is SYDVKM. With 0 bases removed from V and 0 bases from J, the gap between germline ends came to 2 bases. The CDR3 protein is CASSLWANYGYTF. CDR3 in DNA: TGTGCCAGCAGTTTATGGGCTAACTATGGCTACACCTTC.

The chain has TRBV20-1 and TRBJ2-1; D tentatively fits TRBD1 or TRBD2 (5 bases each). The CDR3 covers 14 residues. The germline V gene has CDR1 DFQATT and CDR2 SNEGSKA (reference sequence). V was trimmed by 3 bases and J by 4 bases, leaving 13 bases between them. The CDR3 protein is CSASELGVYNEQFF. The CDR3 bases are TGCAGTGCTAGTGAACTAGGGGTTTACAATGAGCAGTTCTTC.

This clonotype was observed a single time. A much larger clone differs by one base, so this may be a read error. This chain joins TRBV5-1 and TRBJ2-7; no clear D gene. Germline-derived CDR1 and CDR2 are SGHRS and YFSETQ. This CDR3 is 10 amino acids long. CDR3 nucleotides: TGCGTCAGCACATCCTACGAGCAGTACTTC. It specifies CVSTSYEQYF.

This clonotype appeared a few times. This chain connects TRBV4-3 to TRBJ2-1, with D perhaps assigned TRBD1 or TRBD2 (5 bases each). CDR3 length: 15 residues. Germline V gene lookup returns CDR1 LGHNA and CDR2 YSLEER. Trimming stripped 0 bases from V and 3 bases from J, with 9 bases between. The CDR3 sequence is CASSQDGTVYNEQFF. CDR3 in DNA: TGCGCCAGCAGCCAAGATGGGACGGTCTACAATGAGCAGTTCTTC.

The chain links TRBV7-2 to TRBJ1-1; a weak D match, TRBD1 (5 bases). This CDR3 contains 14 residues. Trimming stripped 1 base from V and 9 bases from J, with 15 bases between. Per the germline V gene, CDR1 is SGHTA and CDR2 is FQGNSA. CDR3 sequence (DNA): TGTGCCAGCAGCTTAGGGACACGACCCCGGAAAGCTTTCTTT. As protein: CASSLGTRPRKAFF.

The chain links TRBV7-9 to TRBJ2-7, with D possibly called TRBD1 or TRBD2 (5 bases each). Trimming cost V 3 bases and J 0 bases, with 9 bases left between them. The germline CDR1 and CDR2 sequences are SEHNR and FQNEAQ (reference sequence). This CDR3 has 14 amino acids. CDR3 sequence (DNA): TGTGCCAGCAGCTTCCGGGACCTCTCCTACGAGCAGTACTTC. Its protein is CASSFRDLSYEQYF.

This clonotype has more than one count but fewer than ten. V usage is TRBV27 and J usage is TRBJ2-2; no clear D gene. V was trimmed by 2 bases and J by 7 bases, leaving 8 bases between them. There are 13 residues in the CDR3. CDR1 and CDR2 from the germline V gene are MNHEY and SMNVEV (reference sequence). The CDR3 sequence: CASSLGVGGELFF. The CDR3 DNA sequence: TGTGCCAGCAGTTTAGGGGTTGGCGGGGAGCTGTTTTTT.

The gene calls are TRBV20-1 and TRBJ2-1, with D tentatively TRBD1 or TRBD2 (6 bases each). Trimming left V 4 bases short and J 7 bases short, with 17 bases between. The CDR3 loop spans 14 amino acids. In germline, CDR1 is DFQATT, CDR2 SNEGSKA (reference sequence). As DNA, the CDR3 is TGCAGTGCTACCCCGGGGGCGGTGGGGAATGAGCAGTTCTTC. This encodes CSATPGAVGNEQFF.

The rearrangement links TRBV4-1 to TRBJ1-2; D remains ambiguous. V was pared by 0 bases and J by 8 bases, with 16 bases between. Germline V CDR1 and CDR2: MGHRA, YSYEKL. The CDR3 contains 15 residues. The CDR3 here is CASSQDRLGWQGYTF. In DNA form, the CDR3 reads TGCGCCAGCAGCCAAGATAGGCTGGGATGGCAAGGCTACACCTTC.

The CDR3 is CSGPKSRDRGYTF. CDR3 bases: TGCAGTGGCCCCAAAAGCCGGGACAGGGGCTACACCTTC. The chain carries TRBV20-1 and TRBJ1-2; TRBD1 aligns across 8 bases. There are 13 residues in the CDR3. With V trimmed by 7 bases and J by 8 bases, 12 bases remained unmatched. Germline-derived CDR1 and CDR2 are DFQATT and SNEGSKA (reference sequence).

This CDR3 reads CSARAQDRGNSPLHF. CDR3 nucleotides: TGCAGTGCTAGAGCTCAGGACAGGGGGAATTCACCCCTCCACTTT. This sequence joins TRBV20-1 and TRBJ1-6; TRBD1 matches 10 bases. V lost 1 base to trimming and J lost 7 bases; unmatched junction nucleotides: 4. This CDR3 is built from 15 residues. Germline lookup yields CDR1 DFQATT and CDR2 SNEGSKA (reference sequence).

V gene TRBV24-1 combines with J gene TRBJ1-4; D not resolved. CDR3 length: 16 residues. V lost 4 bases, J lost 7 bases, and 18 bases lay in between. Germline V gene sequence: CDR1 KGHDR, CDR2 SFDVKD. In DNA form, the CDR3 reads TGTGCCACCAGTGACAACGGACCGATAAGTAGTGAAAAACTGTTTTTT. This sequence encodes CATSDNGPISSEKLFF.

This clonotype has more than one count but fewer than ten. The CDR3 protein is CSARADFYEQYF. CDR3 in DNA: TGCAGTGCTAGGGCGGACTTCTACGAGCAGTACTTC. The chain carries TRBV20-1 and TRBJ2-7; maybe TRBD2 (5 bases). Trimming stripped 3 bases from V and 3 bases from J, with 9 bases between. CDR3 size: 12 residues. Germline values: CDR1 DFQATT, CDR2 SNEGSKA (reference sequence).

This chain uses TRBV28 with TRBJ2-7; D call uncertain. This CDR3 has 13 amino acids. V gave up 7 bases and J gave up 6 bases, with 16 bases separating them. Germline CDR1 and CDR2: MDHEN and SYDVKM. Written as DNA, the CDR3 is TGTGCCAGCAAATGGAGTTTTTCGGGCGAGCAGTACTTC. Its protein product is CASKWSFSGEQYF.

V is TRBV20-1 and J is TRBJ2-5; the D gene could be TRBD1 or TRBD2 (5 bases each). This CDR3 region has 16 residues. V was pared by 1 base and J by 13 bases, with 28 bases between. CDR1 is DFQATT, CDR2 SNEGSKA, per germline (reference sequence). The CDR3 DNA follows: TGCAGTGCTAGAGCACCGCCGATCGCCAACCGGGACCATGGGTACTTC. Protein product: CSARAPPIANRDHGYF.

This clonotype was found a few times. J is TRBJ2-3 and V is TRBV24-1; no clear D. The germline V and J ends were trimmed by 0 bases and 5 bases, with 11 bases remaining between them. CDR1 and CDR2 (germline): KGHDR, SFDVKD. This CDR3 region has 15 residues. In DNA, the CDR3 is TGTGCCACCAGTGATTTGCCTTTTATTGGAGATACGCAGTATTTT. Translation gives CATSDLPFIGDTQYF.

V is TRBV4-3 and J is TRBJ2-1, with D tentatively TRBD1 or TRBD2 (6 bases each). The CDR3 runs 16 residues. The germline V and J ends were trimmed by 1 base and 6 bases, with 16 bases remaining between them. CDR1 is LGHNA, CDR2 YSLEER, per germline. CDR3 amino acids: CASSQGTSRGLNEQFF. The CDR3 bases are TGCGCCAGCAGCCAAGGGACGTCTCGGGGGCTCAATGAGCAGTTCTTC.

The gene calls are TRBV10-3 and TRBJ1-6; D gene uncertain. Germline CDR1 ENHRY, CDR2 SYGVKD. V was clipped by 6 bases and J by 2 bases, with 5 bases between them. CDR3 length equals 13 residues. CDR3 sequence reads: CAIRVAYNSPLHF. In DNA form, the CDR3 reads TGTGCCATCAGGGTAGCCTATAATTCACCCCTCCACTTT.